This T cell receptor beta chain derives from a study of T-cell reconstitution after alpha-beta-depleted transplantation in children. Notes on the study in general: It was newly produced T cells that mostly accounted for T-cell counts and diversity one year after transplant. Roughly two months post-transplant, alpha-beta T cells reportedly originated from several hundred graft clones that had expanded.

TCRbeta library preparation incorporated unique molecular identifiers. TCRdb used MiXCR to reprocess the PCR reads, holding one entry per CDR3 protein. The sample carries over 150,000 distinct CDR3 sequences, about 6.6% recorded once. This clonotype was detected many times. Its antigen remains unidentified. The material sequenced was PBMCs, taken before TCRalphabeta/CD19-depleted stem cell transplant. The clonotype originates from a boy under 10 years old with acute lymphoblastic leukemia, due to receive a stem cell transplant.

Written as DNA, the CDR3 is TGTGCCAGCACTTCAGACGGCACCTCTGGAAACACCATATATTTT. It specifies CASTSDGTSGNTIYF. The chain is built from TRBV4-2 and TRBJ1-3; D unclear. The CDR3 has 15 amino acids. Germline CDR1 reads LGHNA; CDR2 reads YNFKEQ. V was clipped by 7 bases and J by 0 bases, with 13 bases between them.